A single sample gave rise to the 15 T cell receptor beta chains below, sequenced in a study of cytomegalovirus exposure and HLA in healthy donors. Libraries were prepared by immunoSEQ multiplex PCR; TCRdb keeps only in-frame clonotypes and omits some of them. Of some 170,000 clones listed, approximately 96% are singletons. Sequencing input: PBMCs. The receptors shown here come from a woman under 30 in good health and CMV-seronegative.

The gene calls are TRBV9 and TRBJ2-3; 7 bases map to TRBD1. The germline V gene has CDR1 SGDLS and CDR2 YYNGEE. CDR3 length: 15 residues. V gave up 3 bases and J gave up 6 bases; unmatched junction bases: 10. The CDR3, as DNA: TGTGCCAGCAGCGGATCCCCCGCGACAGGGGATACGCAGTATTTT. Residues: CASSGSPATGDTQYF. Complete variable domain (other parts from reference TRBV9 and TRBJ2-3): DSGVTQTPKHLITATGQRVTLRCSPRSGDLSVYWYQQSLDQGLQFLIQYYNGEERAKGNILERFSAQQFPDLHSELNLSSLELGDSALYFCASSGSPATGDTQYFGPGTRLTVL.

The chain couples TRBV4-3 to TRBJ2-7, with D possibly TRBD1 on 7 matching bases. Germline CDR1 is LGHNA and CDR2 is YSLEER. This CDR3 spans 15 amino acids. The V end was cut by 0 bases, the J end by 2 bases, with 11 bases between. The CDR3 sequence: CASSQDQGGPYEQYF. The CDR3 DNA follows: TGCGCCAGCAGCCAAGATCAGGGGGGACCCTACGAGCAGTACTTC.

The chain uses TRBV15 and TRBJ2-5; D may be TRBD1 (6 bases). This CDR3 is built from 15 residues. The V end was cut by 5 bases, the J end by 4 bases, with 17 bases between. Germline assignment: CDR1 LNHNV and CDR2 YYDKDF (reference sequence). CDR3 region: CATSLGQIEGETQYF. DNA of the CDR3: TGTGCCACCAGCCTCGGACAGATCGAAGGAGAGACCCAGTACTTC.

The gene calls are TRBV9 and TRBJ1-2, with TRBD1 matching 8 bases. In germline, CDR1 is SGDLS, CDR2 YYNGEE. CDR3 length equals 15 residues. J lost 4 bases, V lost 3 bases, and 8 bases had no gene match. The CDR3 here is CASSASQGAVYGYTF. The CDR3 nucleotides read TGTGCCAGCAGCGCCTCGCAGGGGGCAGTCTATGGCTACACCTTC.

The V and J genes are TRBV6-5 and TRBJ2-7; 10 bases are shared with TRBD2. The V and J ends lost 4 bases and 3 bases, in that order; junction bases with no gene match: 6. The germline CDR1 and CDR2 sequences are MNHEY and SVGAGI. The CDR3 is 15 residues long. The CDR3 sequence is CASSLSSGGNYEQYF. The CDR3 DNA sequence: TGTGCCAGCAGTTTGTCTAGCGGGGGCAACTACGAGCAGTACTTC.

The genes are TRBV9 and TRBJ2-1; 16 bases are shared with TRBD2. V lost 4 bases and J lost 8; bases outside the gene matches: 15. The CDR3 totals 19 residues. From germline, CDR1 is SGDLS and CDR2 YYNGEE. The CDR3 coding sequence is TGTGCCAGCAGCCCGTGGGGACTAGCGGGGGGGGCTATGAACGATGAGCAGTTCTTC. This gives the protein CASSPWGLAGGAMNDEQFF.

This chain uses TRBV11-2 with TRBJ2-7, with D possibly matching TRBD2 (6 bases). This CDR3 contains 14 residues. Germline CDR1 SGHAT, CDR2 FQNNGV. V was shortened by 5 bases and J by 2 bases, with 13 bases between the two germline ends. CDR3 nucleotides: TGTGCCAGCAGCGACATAGGACTACCCTACGAGCAGTACTTC. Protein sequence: CASSDIGLPYEQYF.

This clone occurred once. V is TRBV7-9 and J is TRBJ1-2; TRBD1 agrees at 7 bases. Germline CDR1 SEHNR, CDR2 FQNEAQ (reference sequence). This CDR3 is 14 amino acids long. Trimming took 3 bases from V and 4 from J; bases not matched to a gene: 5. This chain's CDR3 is CASSFGQAVYGYTF. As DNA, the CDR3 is TGTGCCAGCAGCTTCGGACAGGCTGTCTATGGCTACACCTTC.

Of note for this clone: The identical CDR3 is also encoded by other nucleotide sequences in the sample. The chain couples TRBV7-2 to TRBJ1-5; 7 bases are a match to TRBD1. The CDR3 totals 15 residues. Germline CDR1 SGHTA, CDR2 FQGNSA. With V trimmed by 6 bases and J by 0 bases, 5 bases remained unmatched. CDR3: CASSLKGASNQPQHF. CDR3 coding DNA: TGTGCCAGCAGTTTAAAGGGGGCTAGCAATCAGCCCCAGCATTTT.

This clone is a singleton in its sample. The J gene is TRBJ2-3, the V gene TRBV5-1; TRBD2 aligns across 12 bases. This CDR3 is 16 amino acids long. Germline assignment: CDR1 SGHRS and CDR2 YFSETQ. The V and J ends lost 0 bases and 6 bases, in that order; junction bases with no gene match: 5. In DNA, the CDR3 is TGCGCCAGCAGCTTGGCTAGCGGGGGGGGTCCGGATACGCAGTATTTT. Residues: CASSLASGGGPDTQYF.

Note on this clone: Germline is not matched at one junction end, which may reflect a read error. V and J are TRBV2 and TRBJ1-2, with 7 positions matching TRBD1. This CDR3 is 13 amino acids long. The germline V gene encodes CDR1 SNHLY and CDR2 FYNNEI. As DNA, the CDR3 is TGTGCCAGCAGGGAAGACAGGGACTATGGCTACACCTTC. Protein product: CASREDRDYGYTF.

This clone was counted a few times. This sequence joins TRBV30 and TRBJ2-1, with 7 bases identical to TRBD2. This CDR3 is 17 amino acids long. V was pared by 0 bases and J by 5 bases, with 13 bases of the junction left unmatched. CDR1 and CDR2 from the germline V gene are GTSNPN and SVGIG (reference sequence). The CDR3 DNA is TGTGCCTGGAGTGTACTGAGGAACGGGGGGACTGACAATGAGCAGTTCTTC. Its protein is CAWSVLRNGGTDNEQFF. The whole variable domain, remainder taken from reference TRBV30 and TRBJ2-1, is SQTIHQWPATLVQPVGSPLSLECTVEGTSNPNLYWYRQAAGRGLQLLFYSVGIGQISSEVPQNLSASRPQDRQFILSSKKLLLSDSGFYLCAWSVLRNGGTDNEQFFGPGTRLTVL.

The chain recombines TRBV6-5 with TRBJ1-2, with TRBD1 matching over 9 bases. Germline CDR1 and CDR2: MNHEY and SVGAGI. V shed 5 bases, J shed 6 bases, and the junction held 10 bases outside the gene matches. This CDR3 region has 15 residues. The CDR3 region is CASSPGQGPIDGYTF. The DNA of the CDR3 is TGTGCCAGCAGTCCGGGACAGGGCCCTATAGATGGCTACACCTTC.

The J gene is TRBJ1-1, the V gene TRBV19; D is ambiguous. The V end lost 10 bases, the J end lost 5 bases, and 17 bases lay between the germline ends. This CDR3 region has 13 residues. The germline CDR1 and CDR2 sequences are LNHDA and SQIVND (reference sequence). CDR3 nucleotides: TGTGCCACCGCGGCCTCCTTGGGTACTGAAGCTTTCTTT. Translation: CATAASLGTEAFF.

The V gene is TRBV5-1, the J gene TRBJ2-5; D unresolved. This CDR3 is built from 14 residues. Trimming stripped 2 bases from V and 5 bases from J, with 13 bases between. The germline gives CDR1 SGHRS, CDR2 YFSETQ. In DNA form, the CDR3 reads TGCGCCAGCAGCTTAGCCTTCATTCGGGAGACCCAGTACTTC. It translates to CASSLAFIRETQYF.